What follows are 17 T cell receptor beta chains derived from one specimen sequenced in a study of PD-1 blockade in classical Hodgkin lymphoma. Patients all relapsed after autologous stem cell transplantation, and there was variation in brentuximab vedotin exposure. Sequencing was performed with immunoSEQ multiplex PCR; in TCRdb, only in-frame clones are kept and a portion is missing. The data show approximately 150,000 clones, less than 80% seen once. The input for sequencing was peripheral blood mononuclear cells (PBMCs), taken before the second cycle of nivolumab. These receptors originate from a human donor with classical Hodgkin lymphoma.

This clone ranks as medium-sized. The rearrangement uses TRBV6-1 and TRBJ1-5; no reliable D call. The V gene's germline CDR1 is MNHNS and CDR2 SASEGT. Trimming took off 1 base at V and 0 bases at J, with 13 bases between the two ends. The length of the CDR3 is 17 residues. CDR3 sequence: CASSEVAATNSNQPQHF. The CDR3, as DNA: TGTGCCAGCAGTGAAGTGGCCGCTACCAATAGCAATCAGCCCCAGCATTTT.

V usage is TRBV5-3 and J usage is TRBJ2-7; TRBD1 matches 9 bases. TRBV5-3 is identified as an open reading frame with a role that is uncertain. This CDR3 region has 18 residues. Trimming removed 4 bases from V and 1 base from J; junction bases left unmatched: 15. DNA of the CDR3: TGTGCCAGAAGCACTCCGGGACAGGGAAGAATGGGGTCCTACGAGCAGTACTTC. As protein: CARSTPGQGRMGSYEQYF.

V gene TRBV9 combines with J gene TRBJ2-4, with D possibly matching TRBD2 (6 bases). Trimming shortened V by 0 bases and J by 2 bases, and 15 bases separated the two germline ends. This CDR3 contains 17 residues. CDR1 SGDLS and CDR2 YYNGEE come from the germline V gene. CDR3 sequence reads: CASSVATEGYPKNIQYF. The CDR3 nucleotides read TGTGCCAGCAGCGTAGCTACGGAGGGTTATCCCAAAAACATTCAGTACTTC.

V is TRBV28 and J is TRBJ1-5, with no clear D. This CDR3 region has 18 residues. Trimming removed 5 bases at V and 0 bases at J, with 20 bases between. The germline V gene has CDR1 MDHEN and CDR2 SYDVKM. The CDR3 nucleotides are TGTGCCAGCAGTCCGTCCCCGGTCCGACTTTATAGCAATCAGCCCCAGCATTTT. Translated: CASSPSPVRLYSNQPQHF.

The V gene is TRBV6-1, the J gene TRBJ1-2; D ambiguous. Deletions cut 7 bases from V and 2 bases from J, with 11 bases between. Germline assignment: CDR1 MNHNS and CDR2 SASEGT. There are 13 residues in the CDR3. The DNA of the CDR3 is TGTGCCAGCATCGGACGGCCGAACTATGGCTACACCTTC. Encoded protein: CASIGRPNYGYTF.

The table lists this clone with a few counts. V gene TRBV11-2 combines with J gene TRBJ2-6; no clear D gene. Looked up from germline, CDR1 is SGHAT and CDR2 is FQNNGV. With 5 bases removed from V and 0 bases from J, the gap between germline ends came to 14 bases. The CDR3 has 17 amino acids. The CDR3, as DNA: TGTGCCAGCAGCCCCTCACTCCCCCGCTCTGGGGCCAACGTCCTGACTTTC. It yields the protein CASSPSLPRSGANVLTF.

This chain uses TRBV7-9 with TRBJ2-5, with D perhaps matching TRBD2 (6 bases). With 4 bases removed from V and 5 bases from J, the gap between germline ends came to 17 bases. The CDR3 has 15 residues. CDR1 is SEHNR and CDR2 is FQNEAQ in the germline V gene (reference sequence). The CDR3 nucleotides read TGTGCCAGCAGCTCAAACCGGGGGTCTGTGGAGACCCAGTACTTC. It encodes CASSSNRGSVETQYF.

The chain recombines TRBV2 with TRBJ2-2; D not certain. Germline lookup yields CDR1 SNHLY and CDR2 FYNNEI. The CDR3 runs to 14 residues. V lost 7 bases to trimming and J lost 1 base, with 10 bases between them. This CDR3 reads CASNVEMNTGELFF. The CDR3 nucleotides are TGTGCCAGCAATGTGGAGATGAACACCGGGGAGCTGTTTTTT.

This clone came up a few times. The J gene is TRBJ1-5, the V gene TRBV30; D may be TRBD1 (5 bases). The CDR3 spans 14 residues. V lost 0 bases to trimming and J lost 7 bases, with 13 bases between them. CDR1 is GTSNPN and CDR2 is SVGIG in the germline V gene (reference sequence). CDR3 in DNA: TGTGCCTGGAGTGTAGAAGGGGAAAGGCAGCCCCAGCATTTT. The encoded protein is CAWSVEGERQPQHF.

This chain connects TRBV9 to TRBJ2-2, with a weak D call TRBD1 (5 bases). The V end lost 0 bases, the J end lost 0 bases, and 12 bases lay between the germline ends. The CDR3 is 17 residues long. The V gene's germline CDR1 is SGDLS and CDR2 YYNGEE. CDR3 loop: CASSVATRTPNTGELFF. CDR3 nucleotides: TGTGCCAGCAGCGTAGCTACGAGGACACCGAACACCGGGGAGCTGTTTTTT. The full variable domain, with the rest looked up from reference TRBV9 and TRBJ2-2, is DSGVTQTPKHLITATGQRVTLRCSPRSGDLSVYWYQQSLDQGLQFLIQYYNGEERAKGNILERFSAQQFPDLHSELNLSSLELGDSALYFCASSVATRTPNTGELFFGEGSRLTVL.

This sequence joins TRBV18 and TRBJ1-4; D is undetermined. This CDR3 contains 14 residues. Germline CDR1 reads KGHSH; CDR2 reads LQKENI. With 6 bases removed from V and 4 bases from J, the gap between germline ends came to 12 bases. The CDR3 spells CASSRGSLNEKLFF. Here the CDR3 DNA reads TGTGCCAGCTCCCGGGGTTCCCTTAATGAAAAACTGTTTTTT.

This chain joins TRBV7-2 and TRBJ1-4, with unresolved D. V was shortened by 1 base and J by 8 bases, with 5 bases between the two germline ends. The germline CDR1 and CDR2 sequences are SGHTA and FQGNSA. The CDR3 length is 12 residues. The CDR3 loop reads CASSLVGEKLFF. CDR3 sequence (DNA): TGTGCCAGCAGCTTAGTGGGGGAAAAACTGTTTTTT.

The chain is built from TRBV7-9 and TRBJ1-5, with no clear D. Germline lookup yields CDR1 SEHNR and CDR2 FQNEAQ (reference sequence). This CDR3 contains 13 residues. Trimming removed 0 bases at V and 6 bases at J, with 6 bases between. CDR3 amino acids: CASSLAGSQPQHF. The CDR3 DNA reads TGTGCCAGCAGCTTAGCGGGTAGTCAGCCCCAGCATTTT. Together with reference TRBV7-9 and TRBJ1-5, the CDR3 gives the full variable domain: DTGVSQNPRHKITKRGQNVTFRCDPISEHNRLYWYRQTLGQGPEFLTYFQNEAQLEKSRLLSDRFSAERPKGSFSTLEIQRTEQGDSAMYLCASSLAGSQPQHFGDGTRLSIL.

V and J are TRBV6-5 and TRBJ2-2, with 7 bases lining up with TRBD1. The V segment lost 6 bases and the J segment 6 bases; nucleotides outside the gene matches: 10. CDR3 length: 15 amino acids. Germline values: CDR1 MNHEY, CDR2 SVGAGI. The DNA of the CDR3 is TGTGCCAGCAGGCCCCTACAGGGGAGCGCCGGGGAGCTGTTTTTT. It specifies CASRPLQGSAGELFF.

The rearrangement uses TRBV5-1 and TRBJ2-3, with TRBD1 matching over 7 bases. CDR3 length: 17 amino acids. CDR1 is SGHRS, CDR2 YFSETQ, per germline. The ends lost 6 bases at V and 0 bases at J; junction bases unmatched: 13. CDR3 DNA: TGCGCCAGCATCCCCCGCTCAGGGGGTGTTAGCACAGATACGCAGTATTTT. It yields the protein CASIPRSGGVSTDTQYF.

This clone was observed a handful of times. This chain connects TRBV2 to TRBJ2-1, with a tentative D call TRBD2 (7 bases). Trimming took 1 base from V and 2 from J, leaving 9 bases between them. Germline CDR1 is SNHLY and CDR2 is FYNNEI. The CDR3 is 15 residues long. As DNA, the CDR3 is TGTGCCAGCAGTGAAGAGGGGGGGGCCTACAATGAGCAGTTCTTC. This gives the protein CASSEEGGAYNEQFF.

This clone was recorded once. The chain carries TRBV18 and TRBJ2-3; 10 positions match TRBD1. This CDR3 spans 15 amino acids. The trim removed 5 bases at V and 2 bases at J, leaving 4 bases unmatched. Per germline, CDR1 KGHSH and CDR2 LQKENI. CDR3 nucleotide sequence: TGTGCCAGCTCAGCGGGACAGGGGATCACAGATACGCAGTATTTT. Translating gives CASSAGQGITDTQYF.